A selection of T cell receptor beta chains follows, all from one sample in a study of blood T cell repertoires in COVID-19. Repertoires were generated with immunoSEQ multiplex PCR, while TCRdb's copy carries only in-frame clones and drops some. The data show some 380,000 clones, roughly 86% seen once. The sequencing input was PBMCs or T cells enriched from blood (not recorded which). These receptors all come from a man between 25 and 39 years old who had recovered from COVID-19. Each CDR3 is given without its conserved first and last residue. D genes are given only for firm matches. Size tells how often a clone was seen (once, few, many) or the class of an expanded clone, and some rows leave it out.

abundance,v_gene,d_gene,j_gene,len,CDR3aa
NA,TRBV30,NA,TRBJ1-4,12,AWSGAGRSEKLF
NA,TRBV19,TRBD1,TRBJ1-4,11,ASSMGTDEKLF
NA,TRBV3-1/TRBV3-2,NA,TRBJ2-7,11,ASSGGSSYEQY
few,TRBV7-9,TRBD2,TRBJ2-7,13,ASSPRTSGEYEQY
few,TRBV12-3/TRBV12-4,NA,TRBJ1-5,11,ASTLRGGQPQH
NA,TRBV3-1/TRBV3-2,TRBD1,TRBJ1-2,15,ASSQEGTGGVYYGYT
NA,TRBV11-2,TRBD2,TRBJ2-5,14,ASSSNMLAAQETQY
NA,TRBV10-3,NA,TRBJ2-2,11,AISQRYIGELF
NA,TRBV29-1,NA,TRBJ2-5,10,SVAVSQETQY
NA,TRBV6-1,TRBD1,TRBJ1-6,14,ASSEVTGAANSPLH
NA,TRBV10-3,NA,TRBJ2-1,11,AISEVSTNEQF
once,TRBV29-1,TRBD1,TRBJ2-5,13,SAVGTGIPQETQY
NA,TRBV12-3/TRBV12-4,NA,TRBJ1-1,11,ASSSIQGTEAF
NA,TRBV27,NA,TRBJ2-1,9,ASSMQNEQF
few,TRBV28,NA,TRBJ1-2,11,ASSYLLARGYT
NA,TRBV7-9,NA,TRBJ1-4,12,ASSLGSGNEKLF
NA,TRBV19,NA,TRBJ2-6,13,ASTSGVLRANVLT
NA,TRBV11-2,NA,TRBJ1-4,11,ASSLGRAEKLF
NA,TRBV6-5,NA,TRBJ1-6,13,AIKEQGSNNSPLH
NA,TRBV3-1/TRBV3-2,NA,TRBJ1-5,12,ASSPAGGNQPQH
few,TRBV4-1,NA,TRBJ2-7,10,ASSQKGLEQY
NA,TRBV9,TRBD1,TRBJ1-6,12,ASSSRDRNSPLH
NA,TRBV7-3,NA,TRBJ1-6,14,ASSLNGRVNNSPLH
NA,TRBV10-3,NA,TRBJ2-7,12,AISGPTFSYEQY
NA,TRBV6-5,NA,TRBJ1-2,11,ASTITGSYGYT
NA,TRBV9,NA,TRBJ2-7,12,ASSVDYAGYEQY
NA,TRBV24-1,NA,TRBJ1-5,16,ATTPWEVKTRSNQPQH
NA,TRBV10-3,NA,TRBJ2-7,11,AISEPVRGEQY
NA,TRBV19,NA,TRBJ1-5,14,ASSIRGADSNQPQH
NA,TRBV20-1,NA,TRBJ1-1,9,SAMGNTEAF
NA,TRBV14,TRBD1,TRBJ2-3,15,ASSQWTGGSRTDTQY
NA,TRBV9,TRBD1,TRBJ2-3,12,ASSRGQGRDTQY
NA,TRBV30,TRBD1,TRBJ1-3,15,AWGRAGGALSGNTIY
once,TRBV5-4,NA,TRBJ2-7,13,ASSLEGGSSYEQY
NA,TRBV3-1/TRBV3-2,TRBD1,TRBJ2-7,12,ASSHGTGPYEQY
NA,TRBV27,TRBD2,TRBJ2-1,11,ASSAGGRREQF
NA,TRBV11-2,TRBD1,TRBJ1-4,13,ASSYAGTGTGKLF
NA,TRBV30,NA,TRBJ1-3,13,AWSVERFSGNTIY
NA,TRBV7-6,TRBD1,TRBJ2-3,15,ASSRPVRGLSTDTQY
NA,TRBV7-3,NA,TRBJ2-7,9,ASLLRHEQY
NA,TRBV19,TRBD1,TRBJ2-2,13,ASRDRDTNTGELF
NA,TRBV9,TRBD1,TRBJ1-5,13,ASSVGQGPGQPQH
NA,TRBV29-1,TRBD1,TRBJ1-1,9,SVEGDRGAF
NA,TRBV4-1,TRBD2,TRBJ2-3,13,ASSQEGIAGDTQY
NA,TRBV29-1,TRBD1,TRBJ1-1,10,SVAAGGTEAF
once,TRBV21-1,NA,TRBJ1-2,14,ASSKFGTGVNYGYT
NA,TRBV6-5,TRBD1,TRBJ2-7,11,ASSGTGTYEQY
NA,TRBV6-1,TRBD1,TRBJ1-2,12,ASSEGTGYYGYT
NA,TRBV2,TRBD1,TRBJ1-2,13,ASRYTGGAFYGYT
once,TRBV29-1,NA,TRBJ2-7,12,SMLSGESSYEQY
NA,TRBV6-5,TRBD1,TRBJ2-1,13,ASSYGTGGLVEQF